The 3 T cell receptor beta chains below come from one sample, sequenced in a study of Ad26.COV2.S vaccination and SARS-CoV-2 variants. Using immunoSEQ multiplex PCR, the repertoire was profiled, and TCRdb retains in-frame clones only, with some absent. This table holds about 380,000 clones, approximately 83% found once. Stated treatment: 15 to 20 received Ad26.COV2.S at low or high dose, single or two shots; roughly 5 received placebo; per-sample allocation not given. Repertoires come from day 63 after the first vaccine or placebo injection. This material consisted of peripheral blood, taken in a trial of Ad26.COV2.S vaccine versus placebo. These receptors were collected from a person between 18 and 65 years old who received the Ad26.COV2.S COVID-19 vaccine or a placebo.

This clone was seen at least ten times. The chain couples TRBV6-5 to TRBJ2-2, with D unresolved. Per germline, CDR1 MNHEY and CDR2 SVGAGI. The CDR3 has 13 residues. Deletions cut 5 bases from V and 3 bases from J, with 7 bases between. CDR3 bases: TGTGCCAGCAGTCTTGGCCACACCGGGGAGCTGTTTTTT. Protein: CASSLGHTGELFF.

The CDR3 region is CATSSLPHTDTQYF. CDR3 DNA sequence: TGTGCCACCAGCAGCCTTCCCCACACAGATACGCAGTATTTT. The chain combines TRBV15 with TRBJ2-3; D is unclear. V was trimmed by 3 bases and J by 2 bases, leaving 9 bases between them. Germline CDR1 is LNHNV and CDR2 is YYDKDF (reference sequence). The CDR3 spans 14 residues.

The CDR3 here is CASSIWGGDTEAFF. In nucleotides, the CDR3 is TGTGCCAGTAGTATTTGGGGGGGAGACACTGAAGCTTTCTTT. V and J are TRBV19 and TRBJ1-1; D might be TRBD1 (5 bases). The CDR3 is made up of 14 amino acids. Germline lookup yields CDR1 LNHDA and CDR2 SQIVND (reference sequence). V lost 3 bases and J lost 3, with 11 bases in between.